This T cell receptor beta chain appears in the sequencing data of a study of T-cell reconstitution after alpha-beta-depleted transplantation in children. This clonotype has more than one count but fewer than ten. CDR3 length: 13 amino acids. V gave up 5 bases and J gave up 1 base, with 8 bases separating them. The V gene's germline CDR1 is SEHNR and CDR2 FQNEAQ (reference sequence). As it was prepared, the TCRbeta library received unique molecular identifiers. MiXCR, applied by TCRdb to the PCR reads, yields one record per CDR3 protein. The sample comprises 200,000 to 250,000 distinct CDR3 sequences, around 10% of which are singletons, and 6.2% rests with the top ten.

The sequence came from a human donor who donated a stem cell graft to a child with acute lymphoblastic leukemia. The chain recombines TRBV7-9 with TRBJ1-2, with D tentatively TRBD1 (5 bases). Sequencing was performed on PBMCs from the stem cell graft donor, taken from the stem cell graft. CDR3 bases: TGTGCCAGCAGCCAGGGAGATAACTATGGCTACACCTTC. Translation gives CASSQGDNYGYTF.